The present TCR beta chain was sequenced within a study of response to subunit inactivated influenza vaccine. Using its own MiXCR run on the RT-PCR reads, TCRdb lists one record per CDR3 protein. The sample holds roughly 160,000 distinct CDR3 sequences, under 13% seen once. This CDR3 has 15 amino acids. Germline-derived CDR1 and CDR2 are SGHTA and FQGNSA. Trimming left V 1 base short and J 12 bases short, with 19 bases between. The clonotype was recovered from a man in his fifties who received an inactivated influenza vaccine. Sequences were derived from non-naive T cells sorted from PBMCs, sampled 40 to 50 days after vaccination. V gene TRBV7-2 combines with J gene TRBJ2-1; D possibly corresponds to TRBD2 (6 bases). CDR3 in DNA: TGTGCCAGCAGCTTAGGGACCCATGGCGGGGTCCGGCAGTTCTTC. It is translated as CASSLGTHGGVRQFF.